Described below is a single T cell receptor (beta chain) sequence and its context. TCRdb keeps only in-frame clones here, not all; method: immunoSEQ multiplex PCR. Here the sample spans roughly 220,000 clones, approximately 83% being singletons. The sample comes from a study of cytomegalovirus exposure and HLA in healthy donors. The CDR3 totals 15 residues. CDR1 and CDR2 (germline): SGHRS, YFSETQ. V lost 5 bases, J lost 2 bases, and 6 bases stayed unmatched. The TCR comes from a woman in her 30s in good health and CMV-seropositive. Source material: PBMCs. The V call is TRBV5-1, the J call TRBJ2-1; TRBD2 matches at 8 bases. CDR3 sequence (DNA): TGCGCCAGCAGTCGGGAGGGACTAGCCTACAATGAGCAGTTCTTC. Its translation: CASSREGLAYNEQFF.